Presented here are 10 T cell receptor beta chains from one specimen sequenced in a study of technical replicates of blood from a handful of donors. The method was immunoSEQ multiplex PCR; TCRdb's version includes in-frame clones alone and lacks a portion of them. This sample yields 65,000 to 75,000 clones, of which around 88% are seen a single time; about 5.5% belongs to the top ten. The sequencing input was PBMCs. The source of these receptors is a human donor in good health. Some clones in this sample may be carry-over from other donors' samples.

The chain carries TRBV4-3 and TRBJ2-5, with TRBD2 as a possible D gene (5 bases). The CDR3 has 14 amino acids. Germline lookup yields CDR1 LGHNA and CDR2 YSLEER. V was pared by 0 bases and J by 5 bases, with 10 bases between. CDR3 sequence reads: CASSQDWGAETQYF. In DNA form, the CDR3 reads TGCGCCAGCAGCCAAGATTGGGGAGCCGAGACCCAGTACTTC.

In nucleotides, the CDR3 is TGTGCCTCAGCGGGAGGGTTACTGGTTGAGCAGTTCTTC. Residues: CASAGGLLVEQFF. The chain couples TRBV27 to TRBJ2-1, with TRBD2 matching 10 bases. The CDR3 totals 13 residues. Germline-derived CDR1 and CDR2 are MNHEY and SMNVEV (reference sequence). Germline trimming cut 11 bases from V and 9 bases from J; bases unmatched to any gene: 10.

The rearrangement links TRBV9 to TRBJ1-1, with TRBD1 as a possible D gene (5 bases). CDR1 is SGDLS, CDR2 YYNGEE, per germline. Trimming removed 4 bases from V and 7 bases from J, with 14 bases in between. This CDR3 spans 13 amino acids. The CDR3 is CASSPRGRDEAFF. The CDR3 nucleotides are TGTGCCAGCAGCCCACGAGGCAGGGATGAAGCTTTCTTT.

The chain recombines TRBV14 with TRBJ2-1, with TRBD2 matching 12 bases. Germline V CDR1 and CDR2: SGHDN, FVKESK. CDR3 length: 17 residues. The V segment lost 3 bases and the J segment 7 bases; nucleotides outside the gene matches: 10. The CDR3 DNA reads as TGTGCCAGCAGCCATTATCTAGCGGGAGGGCGCCTGAATGAGCAGTTCTTC. This gives the protein CASSHYLAGGRLNEQFF. Full variable domain (rest looked up from reference TRBV14 and TRBJ2-1): EAGVTQFPSHSVIEKGQTVTLRCDPISGHDNLYWYRRVMGKEIKFLLHFVKESKQDESGMPNNRFLAERTGGTYSTLKVQPAELEDSGVYFCASSHYLAGGRLNEQFFGPGTRLTVL.

A few counts support this clone. The V and J genes are TRBV19 and TRBJ2-7; possibly TRBD2 for D (5 bases). V was trimmed by 3 bases and J by 7 bases, leaving 13 bases between them. The CDR3 is made up of 13 amino acids. Germline-derived CDR1 and CDR2 are LNHDA and SQIVND (reference sequence). DNA for the CDR3: TGTGCCAGTAGTATGCGAGAGGGAAGTGAGCAGTACTTC. Residues: CASSMREGSEQYF.

This clone was observed a few times. J is TRBJ1-5 and V is TRBV30, with 8 bases lining up with TRBD1. Germline CDR1 is GTSNPN and CDR2 is SVGIG (reference sequence). The junction had 4 bases not matched to a gene; V was cut back by 0 bases and J by 3 bases. This CDR3 region has 15 residues. The chain's CDR3 is CAWSVPDRVNQPQHF. The CDR3 DNA reads as TGTGCCTGGAGTGTACCGGACAGGGTCAATCAGCCCCAGCATTTT.

This clone was counted a few times. V usage is TRBV25-1 and J usage is TRBJ1-1; the match to TRBD1 covers 7 bases. The CDR3 runs to 15 residues. Per the germline V gene, CDR1 is MGHDK and CDR2 is SYGVNS. After removal of 3 bases from V and 3 bases from J, the junction contained 7 bases not matched to a gene. The CDR3 DNA is TGTGCCAGCAGTGAGGGTGACAGGGTCCACACTGAAGCTTTCTTT. It is translated as CASSEGDRVHTEAFF.

This chain's CDR3 is CASSPPGVTGELFF. The CDR3 DNA reads TGTGCCAGCAGCCCGCCAGGGGTCACCGGGGAGCTGTTTTTT. The chain recombines TRBV7-9 with TRBJ2-2; a weak D match, TRBD1 (6 bases). The CDR3 spans 14 residues. The V and J ends lost 5 bases and 4 bases respectively, with 11 bases between them. Germline-derived CDR1 and CDR2 are SEHNR and FQNEAQ (reference sequence).

J is TRBJ1-6 and V is TRBV6-5; D call uncertain. CDR1 and CDR2 (germline): MNHEY, SVGAGI. Trimming shortened V by 6 bases and J by 10 bases, and 10 bases separated the two germline ends. The CDR3 runs 12 residues. The CDR3 loop is CASRGSGSPLHF. The DNA of the CDR3 is TGTGCCAGCAGGGGTTCCGGGTCACCCCTCCACTTT.

The V and J genes are TRBV30 and TRBJ2-3; D perhaps matches TRBD2 (5 bases). The CDR3 extends over 11 amino acids. Trimming pared 2 bases from V and 5 bases from J, leaving 5 bases between. Germline V gene lookup returns CDR1 GTSNPN and CDR2 SVGIG (reference sequence). This chain's CDR3 is CAWSRGDTQYF. The CDR3 bases are TGTGCCTGGAGTCGGGGAGATACGCAGTATTTT.